These 22 T cell receptor beta chains were sequenced from one sample in a study of Ad26.COV2.S vaccination and SARS-CoV-2 variants. Clones were read by immunoSEQ multiplex PCR, and TCRdb kept only the in-frame ones, dropping some. The data contain nearly 400,000 clones, about 91% of them singletons. As to treatment: 19 received Ad26.COV2.S at low or high dose, single or two shots; 5 received placebo; per-sample allocation not given. The samples date from day 63 after the first vaccine or placebo injection. The specimen comprised peripheral blood, sampled in a trial of Ad26.COV2.S vaccine versus placebo. The receptors shown here come from a person aged 18 to 65 who received the Ad26.COV2.S COVID-19 vaccine or a placebo.

This clone was seen a handful of times. The same CDR3 is also encoded by other DNA sequences in this sample. The V gene is TRBV18, the J gene TRBJ2-2; D ambiguous. The CDR3 is 12 residues long. CDR1 is KGHSH, CDR2 LQKENI, per germline. The V end lost 6 bases, the J end lost 5 bases, and 7 bases lay between the germline ends. The DNA of the CDR3 is TGTGCCAGCTCCCCTCCAACCGGGGAGCTGTTTTTT. Protein sequence: CASSPPTGELFF.

The chain joins TRBV6-2 or TRBV6-3 to TRBJ1-5; no clear D. The CDR3 is 14 amino acids. Germline V gene sequence: CDR1 MNHEY, CDR2 SVGEGT. V lost 2 bases, J lost 3 bases, and 8 bases lay in between. CDR3 loop: CASSYPGVNQPQHF. The CDR3 nucleotides are TGTGCCAGCAGTTACCCCGGGGTCAATCAGCCCCAGCATTTT.

The chain uses TRBV30 and TRBJ1-1, with unresolved D. Trimming removed 1 base at V and 3 bases at J, with 12 bases between. The CDR3 has 14 residues. CDR1 and CDR2 from the germline V gene are GTSNPN and SVGIG (reference sequence). The CDR3 region is CAWSGQGWYTEAFF. The CDR3 region has the DNA TGTGCCTGGAGTGGACAAGGATGGTACACTGAAGCTTTCTTT.

The CDR3 sequence is CASTQTGSSYNSPLHF. CDR3 coding DNA: TGTGCCAGTACCCAGACAGGGAGCTCCTATAATTCACCCCTCCACTTT. The J gene is TRBJ1-6, the V gene TRBV19; 7 nucleotides agree with TRBD1. CDR3 length: 16 amino acids. Germline lookup yields CDR1 LNHDA and CDR2 SQIVND (reference sequence). V shed 7 bases, J shed 0 bases, and the junction held 6 bases outside the gene matches. The whole variable domain, remainder taken from reference TRBV19 and TRBJ1-6, is DGGITQSPKYLFRKEGQNVTLSCEQNLNHDAMYWYRQDPGQGLRLIYYSQIVNDFQKGDIAEGYSVSREKKESFPLTVTSAQKNPTAFYLCASTQTGSSYNSPLHFGNGTRLTVT.

This clone has just a few counts. This same CDR3 is encoded by further DNA sequences in the sample. The genes are TRBV19 and TRBJ1-6; D is uncertain. The ends were cut back, 1 base at V and 5 bases at J, with 6 bases in the middle. This CDR3 has 14 residues. Germline values: CDR1 LNHDA, CDR2 SQIVND (reference sequence). The DNA of the CDR3 is TGTGCCAGTAGTATAGCCAGGAATAATTCACCCCTCCACTTT. This translates into CASSIARNNSPLHF.

V usage is TRBV30 and J usage is TRBJ1-5; no clear D. Trimming left V 2 bases short and J 4 bases short, with 15 bases between. Per germline, CDR1 GTSNPN and CDR2 SVGIG (reference sequence). The CDR3 is made up of 15 amino acids. For the CDR3, the DNA is TGTGCCTGGAGTCCAGGAGCAGGATGGAATCAGCCCCAGCATTTT. Translating gives CAWSPGAGWNQPQHF. Drawing the rest from reference TRBV30 and TRBJ1-5, the complete variable domain is SQTIHQWPATLVQPVGSPLSLECTVEGTSNPNLYWYRQAAGRGLQLLFYSVGIGQISSEVPQNLSASRPQDRQFILSSKKLLLSDSGFYLCAWSPGAGWNQPQHFGDGTRLSIL.

J is TRBJ2-2 and V is TRBV14; D might be TRBD1 (5 bases). CDR1 and CDR2 (germline): SGHDN, FVKESK. The V gene lost 3 bases and the J gene lost 0 bases, with 11 bases spanning the gap. The CDR3 contains 16 residues. The CDR3 protein is CASSHISGSNTGELFF. CDR3 DNA: TGTGCCAGCAGCCATATATCAGGGTCGAACACCGGGGAGCTGTTTTTT.

The genes are TRBV7-9 and TRBJ2-5, with D perhaps matching TRBD1 (6 bases). The CDR3 runs 15 residues. V shed 2 bases and J shed 1 base, with 11 bases lying between them. Per germline, CDR1 SEHNR and CDR2 FQNEAQ (reference sequence). The CDR3 nucleotides read TGTGCCAGCAGCTTATTAGGGGGTAGCCAAGAGACCCAGTACTTC. Protein: CASSLLGGSQETQYF.

This clone was counted once. The chain joins TRBV24-1 to TRBJ2-1; D is undetermined. Per the germline V gene, CDR1 is KGHDR and CDR2 is SFDVKD. The CDR3 totals 12 residues. Trimming shortened V by 6 bases and J by 3 bases, and 5 bases separated the two germline ends. CDR3 nucleotide sequence: TGTGCCACCAGTACCGGCTACAATGAGCAGTTCTTC. The encoded protein is CATSTGYNEQFF.

The chain has TRBV19 and TRBJ1-4; D remains unclear. The germline V gene has CDR1 LNHDA and CDR2 SQIVND (reference sequence). The CDR3 sequence is 15 residues long. Trimming left V 3 bases short and J 7 bases short, with 15 bases between. DNA of the CDR3: TGTGCCAGTAGTATGAAGAGGGAGGCAGTTGAAAAACTGTTTTTT. The encoded protein is CASSMKREAVEKLFF.

The chain employs TRBV14 and TRBJ1-1, with D perhaps matching TRBD1 (5 bases). The V gene's germline CDR1 is SGHDN and CDR2 FVKESK. This CDR3 is built from 13 residues. The V and J ends lost 2 bases and 4 bases respectively, with 8 bases between them. The CDR3 sequence: CASSQLGTTEAFF. CDR3 coding DNA: TGTGCCAGCAGCCAATTGGGGACCACTGAAGCTTTCTTT.

The chain combines TRBV11-2 with TRBJ1-6; D call uncertain. Germline CDR1 and CDR2: SGHAT and FQNNGV. V was cut by 0 bases and J by 5 bases, with 5 bases left in between. The CDR3 loop spans 14 amino acids. The DNA of the CDR3 is TGTGCCAGCAGCTTAGATACGAATAATTCACCCCTCCACTTT. Its translation is CASSLDTNNSPLHF.

The chain is built from TRBV9 and TRBJ2-3, with D uncertain. Per germline, CDR1 SGDLS and CDR2 YYNGEE. CDR3 size: 15 residues. Trimming shortened V by 0 bases and J by 0 bases, and 8 bases separated the two germline ends. The chain's CDR3 is CASSVGPTSTDTQYF. DNA for the CDR3: TGTGCCAGCAGCGTAGGACCTACTAGCACAGATACGCAGTATTTT.

The gene calls are TRBV2 and TRBJ1-2; TRBD1 is a possible D gene (5 bases). Germline CDR1 and CDR2: SNHLY and FYNNEI. The CDR3 is 14 amino acids. The V end was cut by 4 bases, the J end by 4 bases, with 13 bases between. CDR3 protein: CASSAGQGVYGYTF. The DNA of the CDR3 is TGTGCCAGCAGTGCAGGGCAGGGTGTCTATGGCTACACCTTC.

The chain combines TRBV7-9 with TRBJ2-1, with 7 bases matching TRBD2. The germline CDR1 and CDR2 sequences are SEHNR and FQNEAQ (reference sequence). This CDR3 region has 16 residues. Germline trimming cut 4 bases from V and 3 bases from J; bases unmatched to any gene: 9. This CDR3 is CASSSTGTMNYNEQFF. In DNA form, the CDR3 reads TGTGCCAGCAGCTCAACCGGGACTATGAACTACAATGAGCAGTTCTTC.

V usage is TRBV24-1 and J usage is TRBJ2-5; D tentatively fits TRBD1 or TRBD2 (6 bases each). Germline CDR1 is KGHDR and CDR2 is SFDVKD. Trimming cost V 8 bases and J 5 bases, with 11 bases left between them. CDR3 size: 12 residues. CDR3 DNA sequence: TGTGCCACCACGGGGGCCGGGGAGACCCAGTACTTC. Amino acids: CATTGAGETQYF.

The chain has TRBV24-1 and TRBJ2-7; TRBD1 aligns across 10 bases. CDR3 length: 24 amino acids. Unmatched junction bases numbered 29, after V lost 4 bases and J lost 0 bases. The germline gives CDR1 KGHDR, CDR2 SFDVKD. CDR3 DNA sequence: TGTGCCACCAGTGACCCACAACACGGACAACCCGGGACAGGGGTGGGTGGGTTCTCCTACGAGCAGTACTTC. Protein sequence: CATSDPQHGQPGTGVGGFSYEQYF.

The chain uses TRBV7-2 and TRBJ1-1, with 10 bases lining up with TRBD1. Germline V CDR1 and CDR2: SGHTA, FQGNSA. The CDR3 consists of 17 residues. V gave up 1 base and J gave up 1 base; unmatched junction bases: 6. The CDR3 bases are TGTGCCAGCAGCTTAGATCGGACAGGGGGAACGAACACTGAAGCTTTCTTT. Encoded protein: CASSLDRTGGTNTEAFF.

The rearrangement joins TRBV6-5 to TRBJ2-2; D is unresolved. The CDR3 is 13 residues long. Germline V gene lookup returns CDR1 MNHEY and CDR2 SVGAGI. The CDR3 region has the DNA TGTGCGACTTGGCAGGTTTACACCGGGGAGCTGTTTTTT. Its translation is CATWQVYTGELFF.

Judged by abundance, this clone is medium-sized. The genes are TRBV6-4 and TRBJ2-3; 12 bases align to TRBD2. Germline lookup yields CDR1 MRHNA and CDR2 SNTAGT. With V trimmed by 0 bases and J by 3 bases, 1 base remained unmatched. The length of the CDR3 is 16 residues. The CDR3 loop is CASSDSGTSGTDTQYF. The CDR3 region has the DNA TGTGCCAGCAGTGACTCGGGGACTAGCGGGACAGATACGCAGTATTTT.

This clone was detected once. The gene calls are TRBV5-4 and TRBJ2-5; D gene unclear. Trimming took 3 bases from V and 5 from J, leaving 11 bases between them. Looked up from germline, CDR1 is SGHNT and CDR2 is YYREEE (reference sequence). This CDR3 has 13 residues. CDR3: CASSWAIEETQYF. The CDR3 nucleotides are TGTGCCAGCAGCTGGGCCATCGAGGAGACCCAGTACTTC. Full variable domain (remainder filled in from reference TRBV5-4 and TRBJ2-5): ETGVTQSPTHLIKTRGQQVTLRCSSQSGHNTVSWYQQALGQGPQFIFQYYREEENGRGNFPPRFSGLQFPNYSSELNVNALELDDSALYLCASSWAIEETQYFGPGTRLLVL.

The chain carries TRBV7-3 and TRBJ2-3; perhaps TRBD2 as D (6 bases). Germline V CDR1 and CDR2: SGHTA, FQGTGA. V was clipped by 5 bases and J by 0 bases, with 30 bases between them. This CDR3 has 21 amino acids. As DNA, the CDR3 is TGTGCCAGCAGCCCGATACCGCGGGATAGCGGAGAAGTTCCTAGCACAGATACGCAGTATTTT. This translates into CASSPIPRDSGEVPSTDTQYF.